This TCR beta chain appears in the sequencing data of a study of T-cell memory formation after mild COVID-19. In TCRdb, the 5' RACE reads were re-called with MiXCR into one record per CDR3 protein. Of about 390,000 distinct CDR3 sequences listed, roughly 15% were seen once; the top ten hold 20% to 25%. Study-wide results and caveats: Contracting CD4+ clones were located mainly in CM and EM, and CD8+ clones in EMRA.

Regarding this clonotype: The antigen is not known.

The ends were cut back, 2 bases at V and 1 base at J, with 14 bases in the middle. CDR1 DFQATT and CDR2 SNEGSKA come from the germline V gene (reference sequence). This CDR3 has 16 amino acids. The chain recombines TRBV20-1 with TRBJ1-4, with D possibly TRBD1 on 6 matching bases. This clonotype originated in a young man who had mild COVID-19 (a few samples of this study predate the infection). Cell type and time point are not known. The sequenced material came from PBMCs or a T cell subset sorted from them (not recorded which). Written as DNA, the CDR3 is TGCAGTGCTAGATCGCTCCTCAGGGGAACTAATGAAAAACTGTTTTTT. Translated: CSARSLLRGTNEKLFF.